This T cell receptor (beta chain) was found in a study of regulatory T cells in long-lasting Graves disease. Overall study context: Persistent Graves' disease denoted over 5 years of antithyroid drugs plus positive TSH receptor antibodies.

The CDR3 is 18 residues long. The V gene end was trimmed by 5 bases and the J gene end by 0 bases; junction bases not matched to a gene: 15. Germline CDR1 MNHEY, CDR2 SMNVEV (reference sequence). This clonotype was found many times. As to time point: persistent/refractory GD, antithyroid drugs over 5 years with positive TRAb. RNA from PBMCs was the source of the TCR library. Arm-PCR with iRepertoire HTBI primers amplified the CDR3 regions for these TCR beta libraries. TCRdb processed the multiplex PCR reads anew with MiXCR; each CDR3 protein has one entry. The table records roughly 400,000 distinct CDR3 sequences, roughly 20% of them present only once.

This specimen was peripheral blood mononuclear cells (PBMCs), taken when the disease was refractory, from a patient treated with antithyroid drugs. The sequence came from a female donor with Graves disease. The chain is built from TRBV27 and TRBJ2-7, with 8 bases identical to TRBD2. The CDR3 sequence is CASSHYLLAGNTSYEQYF. In nucleotides, the CDR3 is TGTGCCAGCAGTCACTATCTCCTAGCGGGCAACACCTCCTACGAGCAGTACTTC.